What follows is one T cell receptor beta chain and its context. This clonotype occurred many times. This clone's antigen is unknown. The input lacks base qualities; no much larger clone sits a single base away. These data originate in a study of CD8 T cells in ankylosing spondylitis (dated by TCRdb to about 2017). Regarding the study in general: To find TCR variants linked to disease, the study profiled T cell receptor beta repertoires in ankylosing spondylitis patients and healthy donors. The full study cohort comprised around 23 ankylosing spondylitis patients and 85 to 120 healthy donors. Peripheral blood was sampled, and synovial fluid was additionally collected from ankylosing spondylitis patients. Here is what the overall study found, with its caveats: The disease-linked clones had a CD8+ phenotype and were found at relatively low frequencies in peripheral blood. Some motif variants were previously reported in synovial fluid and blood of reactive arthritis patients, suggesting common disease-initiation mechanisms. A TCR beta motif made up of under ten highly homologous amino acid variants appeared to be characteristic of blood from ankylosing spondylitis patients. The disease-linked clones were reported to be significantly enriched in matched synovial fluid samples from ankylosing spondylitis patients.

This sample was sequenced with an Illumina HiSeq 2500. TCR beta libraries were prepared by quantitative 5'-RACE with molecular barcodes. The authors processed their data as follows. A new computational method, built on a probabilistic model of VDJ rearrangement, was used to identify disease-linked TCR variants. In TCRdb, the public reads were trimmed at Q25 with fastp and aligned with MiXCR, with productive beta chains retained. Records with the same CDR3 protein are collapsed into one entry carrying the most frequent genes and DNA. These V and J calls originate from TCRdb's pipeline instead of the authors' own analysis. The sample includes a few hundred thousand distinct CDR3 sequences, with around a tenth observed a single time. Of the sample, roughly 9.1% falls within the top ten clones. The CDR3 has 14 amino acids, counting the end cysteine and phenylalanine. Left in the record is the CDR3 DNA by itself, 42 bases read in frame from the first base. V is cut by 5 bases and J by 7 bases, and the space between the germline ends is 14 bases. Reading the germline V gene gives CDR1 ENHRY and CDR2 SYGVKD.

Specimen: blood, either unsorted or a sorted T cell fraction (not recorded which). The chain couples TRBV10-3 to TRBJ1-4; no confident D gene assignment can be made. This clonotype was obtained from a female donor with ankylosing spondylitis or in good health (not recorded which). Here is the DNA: TGTGCCATCAGTTCCCAGAGTTACCGTGAAAAACTGTTTTTT. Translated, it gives CAISSQSYREKLFF.